This TCR beta chain emerged from a study of Ad26.COV2.S vaccination and SARS-CoV-2 variants. Sequencing was performed with immunoSEQ multiplex PCR; in TCRdb, only in-frame clones are kept and a portion is missing. Altogether more than 250,000 clones are present, about 90% being singletons, with the ten largest covering about 3.1%. There are 15 residues in the CDR3. The ends were cut back, 5 bases at V and 0 bases at J, with 13 bases in the middle. Per the germline V gene, CDR1 is SGHVS and CDR2 is FNYEAQ. As for treatment: 15 to 20 received Ad26.COV2.S at low or high dose, single or two shots; 5 received placebo; per-sample allocation not given. Sampling was performed 63 days after the first vaccine or placebo injection. This clone has only one observation.

The chain employs TRBV7-6 and TRBJ2-5; the D gene is possibly TRBD2 (6 bases). Sequenced material: peripheral blood, taken in a trial of Ad26.COV2.S vaccine versus placebo. The sequence came from a person between 18 and 65 years old who received the Ad26.COV2.S COVID-19 vaccine or a placebo. The CDR3, as DNA: TGTGCCAGCAGCCAGGTGGCGGGGAACCAAGAGACCCAGTACTTC. This encodes CASSQVAGNQETQYF.